A single sample gave rise to the 11 T cell receptor beta chains below, sequenced in a study of CD8+CD57+ T cells in acquired aplastic anemia. Investigators profiled TCR beta VDJ and CDR3 from genomic DNA template. TCRdb redid the calling of the reads with MiXCR, one entry per CDR3 protein. The repertoire holds 150,000 to 200,000 distinct CDR3 sequences, with under 70% as singletons. The sample consisted of sorted CD4+, CD8+, or CD8+CD57+ T cells (not recorded which) from PBMCs. The receptors come from a human donor with severe aplastic anemia or a healthy control (not recorded which).

The rearrangement uses TRBV7-9 and TRBJ1-2, with D tentatively TRBD1 (6 bases). CDR1 and CDR2 from the germline V gene are SEHNR and FQNEAQ (reference sequence). CDR3 length: 16 amino acids. V lost 3 bases to trimming and J lost 6 bases, with 20 bases between them. CDR3 protein: CASSFYTTGTVDGYTF. The CDR3 DNA is TGTGCCAGCAGCTTTTACACAACAGGGACGGTGGATGGCTACACCTTC.

This clonotype was detected many times. The chain combines TRBV19 with TRBJ2-5; the D gene is possibly TRBD2 (6 bases). Germline CDR1 is LNHDA and CDR2 is SQIVND (reference sequence). This CDR3 comprises 15 residues. The V and J ends lost 0 bases and 2 bases respectively, with 10 bases between them. Here the CDR3 reads CASSIEGLAQETQYF. CDR3 nucleotides: TGTGCCAGTAGTATAGAGGGACTTGCGCAAGAGACCCAGTACTTC.

The V call is TRBV19, the J call TRBJ2-3, with TRBD1 matching over 7 bases. V shed 8 bases and J 3 bases; nucleotides not matched to a gene: 5. Germline V CDR1 and CDR2: LNHDA, SQIVND (reference sequence). The CDR3 is 13 residues long. DNA for the CDR3: TGTGCCAGTGCGAGACAGGGTACAGATACGCAGTATTTT. It is translated as CASARQGTDTQYF.

The V gene is TRBV7-8, the J gene TRBJ2-7; the D call may be TRBD1 or TRBD2 (5 bases each). V lost 2 bases to trimming and J lost 0 bases, with 11 bases between them. This CDR3 comprises 15 residues. The germline V gene encodes CDR1 SGHVS and CDR2 FQNEAQ. The CDR3 here is CASSLREGRSYEQYF. Here the CDR3 DNA reads TGTGCCAGCAGCTTACGCGAGGGACGCTCCTACGAGCAGTACTTC.

This clonotype appeared a few times. V usage is TRBV20-1 and J usage is TRBJ2-7; the D gene is possibly TRBD1 (6 bases). Trimming removed 3 bases from V and 7 bases from J, with 16 bases in between. The germline gives CDR1 DFQATT, CDR2 SNEGSKA (reference sequence). The CDR3 contains 13 residues. CDR3 coding DNA: TGCAGTGCTAGCGGGACAAGCCTACAAGAGCAGTACTTC. This sequence encodes CSASGTSLQEQYF.

The V and J genes are TRBV5-1 and TRBJ2-3; 8 nucleotides agree with TRBD2. Losses at the gene ends were 4 bases for V and 0 bases for J; bases not matched to a gene: 4. This CDR3 is built from 15 residues. In germline, CDR1 is SGHRS, CDR2 YFSETQ. The CDR3 DNA sequence: TGCGCCAGCAGCCCTGGACTAGCTAGCACAGATACGCAGTATTTT. The encoded protein is CASSPGLASTDTQYF.

This clonotype was counted many times. The V gene is TRBV4-3, the J gene TRBJ1-2; no reliable D call. Germline CDR1 and CDR2: LGHNA and YSLEER. Deletions cut 1 base from V and 8 bases from J, with 14 bases between. The CDR3 is 14 residues long. CDR3 protein: CASSQAEGSWGYTF. DNA for the CDR3: TGCGCCAGCAGCCAAGCTGAGGGAAGTTGGGGCTACACCTTC.

The J gene is TRBJ2-1, the V gene TRBV9; D is unclear. The CDR3 extends over 15 amino acids. Trimming cost V 4 bases and J 2 bases, with 13 bases left between them. Germline V gene sequence: CDR1 SGDLS, CDR2 YYNGEE. DNA for the CDR3: TGTGCCAGCAGCAGGAGTAGTGGGGCCTACAATGAGCAGTTCTTC. This gives the protein CASSRSSGAYNEQFF.

The chain joins TRBV10-2 to TRBJ2-7; 8 nucleotides line up with TRBD2. Losses at the gene ends were 4 bases for V and 7 bases for J; bases not matched to a gene: 9. The CDR3 contains 14 residues. Germline assignment: CDR1 WSHSY and CDR2 SAAADI. CDR3 bases: TGCGCCAGCAGTGGGTACGGACTAGCTGGGGAGCAGTACTTC. Protein product: CASSGYGLAGEQYF.

The V gene is TRBV7-9, the J gene TRBJ2-1; 10 positions agree with TRBD1. CDR1 and CDR2 (germline): SEHNR, FQNEAQ (reference sequence). With V trimmed by 2 bases and J by 0 bases, 10 bases remained unmatched. The length of the CDR3 is 19 residues. Here the CDR3 DNA reads TGTGCCAGCAGCTTATTTGTGGGACAGGGGAGAATCTCCTACAATGAGCAGTTCTTC. Amino acids: CASSLFVGQGRISYNEQFF.

This clonotype was observed a handful of times. The rearrangement uses TRBV20-1 and TRBJ2-3; 9 bases agree with TRBD2. Germline values: CDR1 DFQATT, CDR2 SNEGSKA (reference sequence). V lost 5 bases to trimming and J lost 0 bases; unmatched junction nucleotides: 6. This CDR3 has 15 amino acids. In nucleotides, the CDR3 is TGCAGTGCTCACCGACTAGCGGAGAGCACAGATACGCAGTATTTT. It translates to CSAHRLAESTDTQYF.